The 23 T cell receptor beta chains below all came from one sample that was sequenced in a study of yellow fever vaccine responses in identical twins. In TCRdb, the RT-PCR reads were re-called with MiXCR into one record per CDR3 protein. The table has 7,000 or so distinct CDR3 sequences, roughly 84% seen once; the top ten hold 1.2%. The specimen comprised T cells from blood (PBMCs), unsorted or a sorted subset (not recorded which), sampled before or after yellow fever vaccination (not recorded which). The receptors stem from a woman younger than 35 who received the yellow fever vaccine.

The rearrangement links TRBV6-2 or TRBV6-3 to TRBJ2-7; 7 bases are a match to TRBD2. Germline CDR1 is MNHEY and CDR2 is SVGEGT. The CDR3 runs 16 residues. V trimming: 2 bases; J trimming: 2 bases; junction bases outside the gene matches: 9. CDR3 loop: CASSYRTSGITYEQYF. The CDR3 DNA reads TGTGCCAGCAGTTACCGGACTAGTGGGATCACCTACGAGCAGTACTTC.

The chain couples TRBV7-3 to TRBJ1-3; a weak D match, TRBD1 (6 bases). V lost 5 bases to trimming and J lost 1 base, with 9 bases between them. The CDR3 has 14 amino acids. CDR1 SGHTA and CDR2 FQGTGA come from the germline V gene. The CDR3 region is CASSPTGSGNTIYF. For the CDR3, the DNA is TGTGCCAGCAGCCCGACAGGTTCTGGAAACACCATATATTTT.

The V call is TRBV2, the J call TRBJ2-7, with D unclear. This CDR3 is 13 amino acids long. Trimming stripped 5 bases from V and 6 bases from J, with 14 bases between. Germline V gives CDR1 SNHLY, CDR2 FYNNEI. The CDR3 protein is CASSRMAQFEQYF. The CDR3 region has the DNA TGTGCCAGCAGTCGAATGGCACAGTTCGAGCAGTACTTC.

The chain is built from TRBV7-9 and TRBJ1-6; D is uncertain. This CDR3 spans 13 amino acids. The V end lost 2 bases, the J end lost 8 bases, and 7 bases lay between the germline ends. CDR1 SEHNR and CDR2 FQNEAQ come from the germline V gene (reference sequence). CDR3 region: CASSLKRDSPLHF. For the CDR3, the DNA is TGTGCCAGCAGCTTAAAAAGGGATTCACCCCTCCACTTT.

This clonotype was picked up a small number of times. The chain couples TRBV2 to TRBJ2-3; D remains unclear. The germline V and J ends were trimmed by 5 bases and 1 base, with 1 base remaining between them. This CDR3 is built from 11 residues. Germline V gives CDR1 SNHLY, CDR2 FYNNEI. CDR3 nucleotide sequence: TGTGCCAGCAGTCGCACAGATACGCAGTATTTT. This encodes CASSRTDTQYF. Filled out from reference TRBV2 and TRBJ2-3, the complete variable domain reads EPEVTQTPSHQVTQMGQEVILRCVPISNHLYFYWYRQILGQKVEFLVSFYNNEISEKSEIFDDQFSVERPDGSNFTLKIRSTKLEDSAMYFCASSRTDTQYFGPGTRLTVL.

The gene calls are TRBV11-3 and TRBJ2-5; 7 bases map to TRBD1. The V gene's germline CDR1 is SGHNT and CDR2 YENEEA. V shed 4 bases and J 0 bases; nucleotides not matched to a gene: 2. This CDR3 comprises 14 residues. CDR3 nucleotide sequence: TGTGCCAGCAGCTCCGGGACAGACCAAGAGACCCAGTACTTC. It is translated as CASSSGTDQETQYF.

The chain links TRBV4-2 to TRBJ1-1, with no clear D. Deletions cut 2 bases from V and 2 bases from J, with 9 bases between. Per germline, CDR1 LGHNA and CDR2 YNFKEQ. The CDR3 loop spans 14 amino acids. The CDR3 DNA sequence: TGTGCCAGCAGCCAACACCCCAGTAACACTGAAGCTTTCTTT. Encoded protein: CASSQHPSNTEAFF.

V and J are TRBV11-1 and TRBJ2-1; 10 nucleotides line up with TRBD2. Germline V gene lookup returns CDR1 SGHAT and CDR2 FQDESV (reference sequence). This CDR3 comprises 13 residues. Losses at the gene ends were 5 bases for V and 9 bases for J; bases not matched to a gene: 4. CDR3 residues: CASSPSGSSEQFF. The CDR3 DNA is TGTGCCAGCAGCCCTAGCGGGAGTAGTGAGCAGTTCTTC.

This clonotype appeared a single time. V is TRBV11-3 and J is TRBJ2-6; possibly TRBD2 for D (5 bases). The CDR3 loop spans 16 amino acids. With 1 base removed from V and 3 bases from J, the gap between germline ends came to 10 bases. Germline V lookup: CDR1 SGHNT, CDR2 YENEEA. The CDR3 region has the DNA TGTGCCAGCAGCTTAGTACGGGGTTATGGGGCCAACGTCCTGACTTTC. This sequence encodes CASSLVRGYGANVLTF. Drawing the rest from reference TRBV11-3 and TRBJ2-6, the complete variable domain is EAGVVQSPRYKIIEKKQPVAFWCNPISGHNTLYWYLQNLGQGPELLIRYENEEAVDDSQLPKDRFSAERLKGVDSTLKIQPAELGDSAVYLCASSLVRGYGANVLTFGAGSRLTVL.

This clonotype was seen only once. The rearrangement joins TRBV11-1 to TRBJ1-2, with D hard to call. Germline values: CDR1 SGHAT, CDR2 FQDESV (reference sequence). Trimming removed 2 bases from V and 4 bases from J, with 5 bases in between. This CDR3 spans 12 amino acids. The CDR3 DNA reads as TGTGCCAGCAGCTTACACACCTATGGCTACACCTTC. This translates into CASSLHTYGYTF.

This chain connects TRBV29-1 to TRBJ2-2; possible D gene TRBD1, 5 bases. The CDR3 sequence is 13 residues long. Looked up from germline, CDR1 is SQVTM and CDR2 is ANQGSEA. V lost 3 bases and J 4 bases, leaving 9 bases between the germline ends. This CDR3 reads CSVDQGLTGELFF. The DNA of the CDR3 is TGCAGCGTTGATCAGGGTCTCACCGGGGAGCTGTTTTTT.

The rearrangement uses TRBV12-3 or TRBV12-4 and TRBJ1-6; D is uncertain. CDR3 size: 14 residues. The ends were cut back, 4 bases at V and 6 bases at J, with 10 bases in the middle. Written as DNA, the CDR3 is TGTGCCAGCAGTTCATTAGTGGGTAATTCACCCCTCCACTTT. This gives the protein CASSSLVGNSPLHF.

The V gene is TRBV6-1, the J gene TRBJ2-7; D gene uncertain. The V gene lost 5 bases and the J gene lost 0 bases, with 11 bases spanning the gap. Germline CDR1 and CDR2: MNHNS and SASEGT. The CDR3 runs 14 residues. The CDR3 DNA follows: TGTGCCAGCAGTATGCTTCAGACCTCCTACGAGCAGTACTTC. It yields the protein CASSMLQTSYEQYF.

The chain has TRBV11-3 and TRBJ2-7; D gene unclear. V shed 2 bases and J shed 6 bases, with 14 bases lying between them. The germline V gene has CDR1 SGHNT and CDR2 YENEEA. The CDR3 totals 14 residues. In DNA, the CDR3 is TGTGCCAGCAGCTTATTAACCTCCAGGTGCGAGCAGTACTTC. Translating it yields CASSLLTSRCEQYF.

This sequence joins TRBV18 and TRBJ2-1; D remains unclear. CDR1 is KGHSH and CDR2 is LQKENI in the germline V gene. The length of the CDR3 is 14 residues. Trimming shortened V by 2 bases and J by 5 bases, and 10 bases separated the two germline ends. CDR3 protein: CASSPGAPDNEQFF. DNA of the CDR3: TGTGCCAGCTCACCAGGAGCTCCCGACAATGAGCAGTTCTTC.

The CDR3 coding sequence is TGTGCCAGCAGTTTAGCGACAGGGAGGAACATTCAGTACTTC. Its protein product is CASSLATGRNIQYF. This chain uses TRBV12-3 or TRBV12-4 with TRBJ2-4; D may be TRBD1 (7 bases). Trimming took 0 bases from V and 7 from J, leaving 10 bases between them. The CDR3 is made up of 14 amino acids.

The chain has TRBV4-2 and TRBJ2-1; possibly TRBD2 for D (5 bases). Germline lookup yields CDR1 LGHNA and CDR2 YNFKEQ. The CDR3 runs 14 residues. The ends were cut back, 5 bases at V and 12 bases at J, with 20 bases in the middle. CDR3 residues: CASSVNRGPTTQFF. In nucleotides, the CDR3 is TGTGCCAGCAGCGTCAATCGGGGTCCGACAACGCAGTTCTTC.

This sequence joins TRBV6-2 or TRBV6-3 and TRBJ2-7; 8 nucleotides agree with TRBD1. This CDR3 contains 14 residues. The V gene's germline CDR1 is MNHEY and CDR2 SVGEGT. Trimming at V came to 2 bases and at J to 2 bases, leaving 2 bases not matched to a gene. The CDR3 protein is CASSYDRGPYEQYF. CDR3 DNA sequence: TGTGCCAGCAGTTACGACAGGGGCCCCTACGAGCAGTACTTC.

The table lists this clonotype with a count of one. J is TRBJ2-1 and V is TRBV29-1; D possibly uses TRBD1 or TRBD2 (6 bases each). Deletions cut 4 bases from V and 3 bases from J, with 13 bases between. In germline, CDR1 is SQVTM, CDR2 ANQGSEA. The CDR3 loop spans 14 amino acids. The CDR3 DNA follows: TGCAGCGTTGGGGGGCGGGATCTCTACAATGAGCAGTTCTTC. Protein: CSVGGRDLYNEQFF.

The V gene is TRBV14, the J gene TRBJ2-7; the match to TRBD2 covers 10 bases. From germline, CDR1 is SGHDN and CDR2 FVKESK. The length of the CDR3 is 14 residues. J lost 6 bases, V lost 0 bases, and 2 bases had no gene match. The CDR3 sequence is CASSQEAGGREQYF. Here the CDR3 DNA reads TGTGCCAGCAGCCAAGAAGCGGGAGGGCGCGAGCAGTACTTC.

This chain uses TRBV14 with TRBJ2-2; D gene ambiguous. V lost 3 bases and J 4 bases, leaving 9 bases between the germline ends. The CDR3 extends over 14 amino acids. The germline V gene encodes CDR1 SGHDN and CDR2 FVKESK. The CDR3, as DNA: TGTGCCAGCAGCCAGTCTAGAACCACCGGGGAGCTGTTTTTT. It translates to CASSQSRTTGELFF.

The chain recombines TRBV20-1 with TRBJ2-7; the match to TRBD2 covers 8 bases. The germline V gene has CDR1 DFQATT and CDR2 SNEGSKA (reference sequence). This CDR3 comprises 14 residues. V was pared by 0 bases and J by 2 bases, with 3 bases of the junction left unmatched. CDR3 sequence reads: CSARDGAGAYEQYF. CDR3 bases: TGCAGTGCTAGAGATGGAGCGGGGGCCTACGAGCAGTACTTC.

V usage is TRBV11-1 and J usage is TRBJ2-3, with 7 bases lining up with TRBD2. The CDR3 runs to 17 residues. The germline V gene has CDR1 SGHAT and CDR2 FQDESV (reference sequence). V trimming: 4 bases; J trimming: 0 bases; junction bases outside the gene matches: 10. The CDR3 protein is CASSSLRLALSTDTQYF. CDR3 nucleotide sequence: TGTGCCAGCAGCTCCCTCCGACTAGCCCTGAGCACAGATACGCAGTATTTT.